The TCR beta chain described here comes from a study of T cell changes during pregnancy in multiple sclerosis. The repertoire was sequenced with immunoSEQ multiplex PCR; TCRdb's copy has only in-frame clones and lacks some. The table lists about 70,000 clones, around 90% of them singletons. The material sequenced was CD4+ T cells from peripheral blood mononuclear cells, taken after pregnancy. The source of this sequence is a female donor with multiple sclerosis, enrolled in a pregnancy study.

The DNA for the CDR3 is TGTGCCAGCAGTGTGCAGCTAGCGGGCTACAATGAGCAGTTCTTC. This translates into CASSVQLAGYNEQFF. The V call is TRBV6-1, the J call TRBJ2-1; the match to TRBD2 covers 8 bases. The V gene's germline CDR1 is MNHNS and CDR2 SASEGT. The CDR3 length is 15 residues. With V trimmed by 4 bases and J by 3 bases, 5 bases remained unmatched.